What follows describes a single TCR beta chain. This entry is derived from a study of T cell changes during pregnancy in multiple sclerosis. Trimming took 6 bases from V and 6 from J; bases not matched to a gene: 5. The CDR3 length is 13 residues. Germline CDR1 reads ENHRY; CDR2 reads SYGVKD. Assay: immunoSEQ multiplex PCR; the TCRdb copy retains only in-frame clones and omits some. The sample records 35,000 or so clones, about 92% being singletons. This chain joins TRBV10-3 and TRBJ1-2, with 9 bases identical to TRBD1. The material was CD4+ T cells from peripheral blood mononuclear cells, obtained in the first trimester of pregnancy. The origin of this receptor is a female donor with multiple sclerosis, enrolled in a pregnancy study. The CDR3 region has the DNA TGTGCCATCAGGAGACAGGGGGTTGATGGCTACACCTTC. This translates into CAIRRQGVDGYTF.